This entry is about one TCR beta chain. What this receptor recognizes is not known. No base-level quality is on record; no much larger clone is a single base apart. TCRbeta CDR3 regions were amplified from genomic DNA by means of the immunoSEQ Assay, a bias-controlled multiplex PCR. As for the original processing: The number of nucleated cells in each sample was estimated from the amplification of reference gene primers within the assay. To quantify the absolute abundance of each unique TCRbeta CDR3 rearrangement, sequence reads were collapsed and filtered. Productive Simpson clonality was computed per sample as the square root of Simpson's diversity index over productive rearrangements. The immuneACCESS repertoire file appears here via TCRdb, limited to in-frame rearrangements. These files lack a portion of the clones; in checked studies, under half of the deficit traces to unresolved V genes, and the cause of the others is not known. V and J calls and clone size are as listed in that table; D and trimming were resolved from the DNA. The sample table contains tens of thousands of clones; only one count was recorded for roughly 88% of them. The ten top clones hold 7.6% of the sample.

Per the germline V gene, LGHNT is the CDR1 and FRNRAP is the CDR2. The germline V end is reduced by 5 bases and the J end by 4 bases; junction bases left unmatched: 4. From the cysteine up to the phenylalanine, the CDR3 has a length of 15 residues. The only DNA kept is the CDR3, 45 bases in frame from the first base. The record originates from a study of blood T cell repertoires in COVID-19 (dated by TCRdb to 2019 to 2021). General notes on the study: Samples from collaborators originated in the United States, Italy and Spain and spanned both the acute and convalescent phases of COVID-19. The material from the prospective study consisted of cDNA or gDNA derived from T cells, B-cell-depleted T cells, or PBMCs. Deeply sampled blood TCRbeta repertoires from subjects exposed to, actively infected with, or recovered from COVID-19 were included in the dataset. The repertoires were made available in a free public database intended to serve as a resource for research on the immune response to SARS-CoV-2. Samples were obtained from the ongoing ImmuneRACE study (first 160 participants) and from over 1,000 subjects provided by 6 global collaborators. The sample metadata nearly always contained a de-identified subject ID, COVID-19 status, age in years and sex. Where HLA class I and class II types were available, the types were taken from metadata supplied by the sample provider, not from assay-based typing. The paper's findings and limits, for the study overall: The amount of clinical and demographic metadata varied by source and participant and was provided uncurated.

Whole blood was collected in K2EDTA tubes by collaborating institutions according to the institutions' own protocols. For TCRbeta analysis, collaborator samples were shipped as frozen whole blood, as isolated PBMCs, or as DNA extracted from either sample type. This clonotype originated in a human donor in a cohort sampled during active COVID-19. The chain is made from TRBV12-5 and TRBJ2-1; 11 of the junction bases match TRBD1. The sequencing sample was made of peripheral blood. The DNA reads as follows: TGTGCTAGTGGTACCGGGACAGGGGGTTACAATGAGCAGTTCTTC. Translated, this is CASGTGTGGYNEQFF.